The entry below gives a single T cell receptor (beta chain) sequence along with its context. Time point reported: patch test 1, 2 weeks after DPC sensitization. As to treatment: therapeutic diphenylcyclopropenone sensitization with weekly scalp DPC. TCRdb passed the RACE reads through MiXCR, listing each CDR3 protein once. The data show 340,000 or so distinct CDR3 sequences, with under 9% seen just once and 8% to 9% held by the top ten. This record belongs to a study of human T cells and chemical hapten exposure. Trimming took off 7 bases at V and 0 bases at J, with 15 bases between the two ends. Per germline, CDR1 SQVTM and CDR2 ANQGSEA. The length of the CDR3 is 14 residues.

The chain links TRBV29-1 to TRBJ1-1; perhaps TRBD1 as D (5 bases). The sequence came from a woman younger than 30 with alopecia areata. Some clones in this sample may be carry-over from other donors' samples. The material was whole blood, obtained in connection with sensitization to the hapten diphenylcyclopropenone (DPC). As DNA, the CDR3 is TGCAGCGGGGACGGGGAGACCATGAACACTGAAGCTTTCTTT. Translating gives CSGDGETMNTEAFF.